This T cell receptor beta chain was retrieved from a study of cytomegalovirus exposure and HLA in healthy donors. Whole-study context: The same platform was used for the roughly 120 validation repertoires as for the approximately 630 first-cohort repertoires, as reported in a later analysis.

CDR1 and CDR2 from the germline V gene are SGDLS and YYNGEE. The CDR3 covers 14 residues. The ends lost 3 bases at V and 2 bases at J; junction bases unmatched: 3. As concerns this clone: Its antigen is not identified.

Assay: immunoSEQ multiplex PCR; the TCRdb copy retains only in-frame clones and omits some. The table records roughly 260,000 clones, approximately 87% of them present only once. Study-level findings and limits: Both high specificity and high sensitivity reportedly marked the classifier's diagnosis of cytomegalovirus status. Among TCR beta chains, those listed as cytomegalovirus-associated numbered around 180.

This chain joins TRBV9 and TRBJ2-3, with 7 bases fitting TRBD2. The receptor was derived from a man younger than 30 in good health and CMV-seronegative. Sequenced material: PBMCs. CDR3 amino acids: CASSGGGPTDTQYF. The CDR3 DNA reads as TGTGCCAGCAGCGGGGGGGGACCCACAGATACGCAGTATTTT.